The rows below give T cell receptor beta chains drawn from one sample of a study of T-cell memory formation after mild COVID-19. MiXCR, run by TCRdb on the 5' RACE reads, gives a single entry per CDR3 protein. Here the sample spans about 600,000 distinct CDR3 sequences, about 20% being singletons. The sequencing input was PBMCs or a T cell subset sorted from them (not recorded which). The source of these receptors is an adult woman who had mild COVID-19 (a few samples of this study predate the infection). Cell type and time point are not known. CDR3s include the opening cysteine and the closing phenylalanine or tryptophan. Fields, in order: clone size, J gene, D gene, V gene, CDR3 protein, CDR3 DNA. The D gene is left open where the match is weak. Size tells how often a clone was seen (once, few, many) or the class of an expanded clone, and some rows leave it out.

abundance: NA
j_gene: TRBJ1-5
d_gene: NA
v_gene: TRBV5-5
CDR3aa: CASSLGYDRPNQPQHF
CDR3nt: TGTGCCAGCAGCCTCGGTTATGACAGGCCAAATCAGCCCCAGCATTTT

abundance: NA
j_gene: TRBJ2-4
d_gene: NA
v_gene: TRBV7-2
CDR3aa: CASSFLVGGNIQYF
CDR3nt: TGTGCCAGCAGCTTTTTAGTCGGTGGGAACATTCAGTACTTC

abundance: NA
j_gene: TRBJ1-4
d_gene: TRBD1
v_gene: TRBV20-1
CDR3aa: CSARVTDRGEKLFF
CDR3nt: TGCAGTGCTAGAGTCACGGACAGGGGCGAAAAACTGTTTTTT

abundance: few
j_gene: TRBJ2-5
d_gene: TRBD2
v_gene: TRBV13
CDR3aa: CASSLRLAGGKETQYF
CDR3nt: TGTGCCAGCAGCTTAAGACTAGCGGGAGGAAAGGAGACCCAGTACTTC

abundance: few
j_gene: TRBJ2-5
d_gene: TRBD1
v_gene: TRBV6-5
CDR3aa: CASSSTFPGQDYQETQYF
CDR3nt: TGTGCCAGCAGTTCAACATTTCCGGGACAGGATTACCAAGAGACCCAGTACTTC

abundance: NA
j_gene: TRBJ1-1
d_gene: TRBD1
v_gene: TRBV7-6
CDR3aa: CASSLETQGAGTEAFF
CDR3nt: TGTGCCAGCAGCTTAGAGACCCAGGGGGCCGGCACTGAAGCTTTCTTT

abundance: NA
j_gene: TRBJ2-3
d_gene: NA
v_gene: TRBV6-5
CDR3aa: CASRPEAHSTDTQYF
CDR3nt: TGTGCCAGCAGGCCGGAGGCCCATAGCACAGATACGCAGTATTTT

abundance: many
j_gene: TRBJ1-2
d_gene: TRBD1
v_gene: TRBV20-1
CDR3aa: CSAPRQGGIGYTF
CDR3nt: TGCAGTGCTCCCCGACAGGGGGGGATAGGCTACACCTTC

abundance: few
j_gene: TRBJ2-3
d_gene: TRBD2
v_gene: TRBV30
CDR3aa: CAWSAGTSGTDTQYF
CDR3nt: TGTGCCTGGAGTGCCGGGACTAGCGGCACAGATACGCAGTATTTT

abundance: few
j_gene: TRBJ2-4
d_gene: NA
v_gene: TRBV24-1
CDR3aa: CATSDSGRVAGNIQYF
CDR3nt: TGTGCCACCAGTGACAGCGGCCGCGTAGCCGGAAACATTCAGTACTTC

abundance: few
j_gene: TRBJ2-7
d_gene: NA
v_gene: TRBV12-3/TRBV12-4
CDR3aa: CASTLRGLYEQYF
CDR3nt: TGTGCCAGCACCTTACGGGGACTTTACGAGCAGTACTTC

abundance: few
j_gene: TRBJ1-2
d_gene: TRBD1
v_gene: TRBV11-2
CDR3aa: CASSSFKGTVSDYGYTF
CDR3nt: TGTGCCAGCAGCTCTTTCAAGGGGACAGTCTCGGACTATGGCTACACCTTC

abundance: NA
j_gene: TRBJ2-2
d_gene: TRBD2
v_gene: TRBV20-1
CDR3aa: CSARPPSGRKNGELFF
CDR3nt: TGCAGTGCCCGCCCCCCTAGCGGGAGAAAGAACGGGGAGCTGTTTTTT

abundance: NA
j_gene: TRBJ2-5
d_gene: NA
v_gene: TRBV9
CDR3aa: CASSPGGIVGETQYF
CDR3nt: TGTGCCAGCAGCCCCGGAGGGATCGTGGGAGAGACCCAGTACTTC

abundance: few
j_gene: TRBJ1-2
d_gene: TRBD1
v_gene: TRBV12-3/TRBV12-4
CDR3aa: CASTQTGLYGYTF
CDR3nt: TGTGCCAGCACCCAGACAGGGCTCTATGGCTACACCTTC

abundance: NA
j_gene: TRBJ2-1
d_gene: TRBD1
v_gene: TRBV7-9
CDR3aa: CASSTDRATDEQFF
CDR3nt: TGTGCCAGCAGCACAGACAGGGCAACCGATGAGCAGTTCTTC

abundance: NA
j_gene: TRBJ2-3
d_gene: TRBD1
v_gene: TRBV7-2
CDR3aa: CASSRAGGVLTDTQYF
CDR3nt: TGTGCCAGCAGCAGAGCAGGGGGCGTCTTAACAGATACGCAGTATTTT